Listed below are T cell receptor beta chains from one sample, sequenced in a study of T cell responses to AZD1222 COVID-19 vaccine. Sequencing was performed with immunoSEQ multiplex PCR; in TCRdb, only in-frame clones are kept and a portion is missing. The data show about 140,000 clones, with just over 85% seen just once and 3% to 4.5% held by the top ten. The specimen was peripheral blood, collected on day 0 of AZD1222 vaccination. The receptors were sampled from an adult in good health. Each CDR3 is given with its conserved first and last residue. The D gene is left open where the match is weak. Only some rows state a clone size, as once, few, many or a class for expanded clones.

clone_size: NA
d_call: NA
j_call: TRBJ1-6
v_call: TRBV3-1/TRBV3-2
cdr3_nt: TGTGCCAGCAGCCGATATAATTCACCCCTCCACTTT
cdr3_aa: CASSRYNSPLHF

clone_size: once
d_call: TRBD1
j_call: TRBJ2-1
v_call: TRBV27
cdr3_nt: TGTGCCAGCAGTTTCTCGGGACAGGGGAAGAGTGAGCAGTTCTTC
cdr3_aa: CASSFSGQGKSEQFF

clone_size: NA
d_call: TRBD1
j_call: TRBJ2-2
v_call: TRBV5-4
cdr3_nt: TGTGCCAGCAGCCTCAGGACAGGTAGTTTAGGGGAGCTGTTTTTT
cdr3_aa: CASSLRTGSLGELFF

clone_size: NA
d_call: TRBD2
j_call: TRBJ2-3
v_call: TRBV6-5
cdr3_nt: TGTGCCAGCAGTTACACTAGCGGGAGCACAGATACGCAGTATTTT
cdr3_aa: CASSYTSGSTDTQYF

clone_size: NA
d_call: TRBD1
j_call: TRBJ1-2
v_call: TRBV7-6
cdr3_nt: TGTGCCAGCAGCCCACGAGACAGGGGAAGGGATGGCTACACCTTC
cdr3_aa: CASSPRDRGRDGYTF

clone_size: NA
d_call: NA
j_call: TRBJ2-7
v_call: TRBV7-2
cdr3_nt: TGTGCCAGCAGCGGGACGGAGAGCTCCTACGAGCAGTACTTC
cdr3_aa: CASSGTESSYEQYF

clone_size: NA
d_call: TRBD1
j_call: TRBJ2-7
v_call: TRBV5-1
cdr3_nt: TGCGCCAGCAGGGGGGACAGGGGTCCCTACGAGCAGTACTTC
cdr3_aa: CASRGDRGPYEQYF

clone_size: few
d_call: NA
j_call: TRBJ1-1
v_call: TRBV5-5
cdr3_nt: TGTGCCAGCAGCTTGATTCCGTCACAGTTGAACACTGAAGCTTTCTTT
cdr3_aa: CASSLIPSQLNTEAFF

clone_size: NA
d_call: TRBD2
j_call: TRBJ2-1
v_call: TRBV5-4
cdr3_nt: TGTGCCAGCAGCTTTTCTGCGGGGGGAGGAACGGGAGGGTGGAATGAGCAGTTCTTC
cdr3_aa: CASSFSAGGGTGGWNEQFF

clone_size: NA
d_call: NA
j_call: TRBJ2-7
v_call: TRBV5-6
cdr3_nt: TGTGCCAGCAGCCCATACTGGGGCGACCACGAGCAGTACTTC
cdr3_aa: CASSPYWGDHEQYF

clone_size: NA
d_call: NA
j_call: TRBJ2-1
v_call: TRBV10-3
cdr3_nt: TGTGCCATCAGCCACGAGGCAGGTCAAAACAATGAGCAGTTCTTC
cdr3_aa: CAISHEAGQNNEQFF

clone_size: few
d_call: TRBD2
j_call: TRBJ2-7
v_call: TRBV7-2
cdr3_nt: TGTGCCAGCAGCTTAACTAGCGGGAGTAGGGGCTACGAGCAGTACTTC
cdr3_aa: CASSLTSGSRGYEQYF

clone_size: NA
d_call: TRBD2
j_call: TRBJ2-3
v_call: TRBV11-2
cdr3_nt: TGTGCCAGCAGCTTGTATCTTAGCGGGAGTGATACAGATACGCAGTATTTT
cdr3_aa: CASSLYLSGSDTDTQYF

clone_size: NA
d_call: NA
j_call: TRBJ1-6
v_call: TRBV6-2/TRBV6-3
cdr3_nt: TGTGCCAGCCGTTCGGGGTTTAATTCACCCCTCCACTTT
cdr3_aa: CASRSGFNSPLHF

clone_size: NA
d_call: TRBD2
j_call: TRBJ2-7
v_call: TRBV7-3
cdr3_nt: TGTGCCAGCAGCTTAACGCTCCTAGCGGGAGGGCACCAGGCGGAGCAGTACTTC
cdr3_aa: CASSLTLLAGGHQAEQYF

clone_size: NA
d_call: TRBD1
j_call: TRBJ2-1
v_call: TRBV13
cdr3_nt: TGTGCCAGCAGCTCATTGCCGGGACAGGGGGCGAACAATGAGCAGTTCTTC
cdr3_aa: CASSSLPGQGANNEQFF

clone_size: NA
d_call: NA
j_call: TRBJ1-2
v_call: TRBV7-2
cdr3_nt: TGTGCCAGCAGCTCGCAGGGAGGGCCATTTAACTATGGCTACACCTTC
cdr3_aa: CASSSQGGPFNYGYTF

clone_size: NA
d_call: TRBD2
j_call: TRBJ2-1
v_call: TRBV6-2/TRBV6-3
cdr3_nt: TGTGCCAGCAGTTTGGGACTAGCGGGTCCCGGACGGCAGTTCTTC
cdr3_aa: CASSLGLAGPGRQFF

clone_size: few
d_call: NA
j_call: TRBJ1-2
v_call: TRBV11-2
cdr3_nt: TGTGCCAGCAGCTTAGGGTTGAGTTATGGCTACACCTTC
cdr3_aa: CASSLGLSYGYTF

clone_size: NA
d_call: NA
j_call: TRBJ2-7
v_call: TRBV30
cdr3_nt: TGTGCCTGGAGTGAAAGCGGCTCCTACGAGCAGTACTTC
cdr3_aa: CAWSESGSYEQYF

clone_size: once
d_call: NA
j_call: TRBJ1-4
v_call: TRBV30
cdr3_nt: TGTGCCTGGAGTGTACGAGGAGGGGGACTGTTTTTT
cdr3_aa: CAWSVRGGGLFF

clone_size: NA
d_call: NA
j_call: TRBJ1-2
v_call: TRBV7-2
cdr3_nt: TGTGCCAGCAGCTTAGGGTTAGGGTATGGCTACACCTTC
cdr3_aa: CASSLGLGYGYTF

clone_size: few
d_call: NA
j_call: TRBJ1-1
v_call: TRBV6-5
cdr3_nt: TGTGCCAGCAGATGGACACTGAACACTGAAGCTTTCTTT
cdr3_aa: CASRWTLNTEAFF

clone_size: NA
d_call: NA
j_call: TRBJ2-7
v_call: TRBV30
cdr3_nt: TGTGCCTGGAGGCGGGGTTCCTACGAGCAGTACTTC
cdr3_aa: CAWRRGSYEQYF

clone_size: NA
d_call: TRBD2
j_call: TRBJ2-7
v_call: TRBV19
cdr3_nt: TGTGCCAGTAGTAGGACTGGACTAGCGGGAGGTTACGAGCAGTACTTC
cdr3_aa: CASSRTGLAGGYEQYF

clone_size: NA
d_call: TRBD1
j_call: TRBJ2-2
v_call: TRBV11-2
cdr3_nt: TGTGCCAGCAGCTTAGTACCGGGACAGGGAACCGGGGAGCTGTTTTTT
cdr3_aa: CASSLVPGQGTGELFF

clone_size: NA
d_call: NA
j_call: TRBJ1-1
v_call: TRBV27
cdr3_nt: TGTGCCAGCACCTCCCTCGTAACGGACAACACTGAAGCTTTCTTT
cdr3_aa: CASTSLVTDNTEAFF

clone_size: NA
d_call: TRBD1
j_call: TRBJ1-1
v_call: TRBV19
cdr3_nt: TGTGCCAGGCCTACACCGGGACAGTGCATGAACACTGAAGCTTTCTTT
cdr3_aa: CARPTPGQCMNTEAFF

clone_size: NA
d_call: TRBD2
j_call: TRBJ2-3
v_call: TRBV4-2
cdr3_nt: TGTGCCAGCAGCCAAGATACTTTGGCGGGAGGTGCAGATACGCAGTATTTT
cdr3_aa: CASSQDTLAGGADTQYF

clone_size: NA
d_call: NA
j_call: TRBJ1-5
v_call: TRBV30
cdr3_nt: TGTGCCTGGAGTAAAGGTGGTCAGCCCCAGCATTTT
cdr3_aa: CAWSKGGQPQHF

clone_size: NA
d_call: TRBD1
j_call: TRBJ2-7
v_call: TRBV10-3
cdr3_nt: TGTGCCACTACTAGGGACAGGGTTTCCGAGCAGTACTTC
cdr3_aa: CATTRDRVSEQYF

clone_size: NA
d_call: NA
j_call: TRBJ1-5
v_call: TRBV3-1/TRBV3-2
cdr3_nt: TGTGCCAGCAGCCAAGGGTCGGGGGCGTATCAGCCCCAGCATTTT
cdr3_aa: CASSQGSGAYQPQHF

clone_size: NA
d_call: NA
j_call: TRBJ1-2
v_call: TRBV7-6
cdr3_nt: TGTGCCAGCAGCTCCGACGGGTACAGTCGATTCGGCGGCTACACCTTC
cdr3_aa: CASSSDGYSRFGGYTF

clone_size: NA
d_call: NA
j_call: TRBJ2-2
v_call: TRBV7-6
cdr3_nt: TGTGCCAGCAGCTTCCGAGGAGGGGAGCTGTTTTTT
cdr3_aa: CASSFRGGELFF

clone_size: NA
d_call: NA
j_call: TRBJ2-3
v_call: TRBV6-4
cdr3_nt: TGTGCCTCAAGCGCGGCGGCGGGTAGCACAGATACGCAGTATTTT
cdr3_aa: CASSAAAGSTDTQYF

clone_size: NA
d_call: NA
j_call: TRBJ2-7
v_call: TRBV7-9
cdr3_nt: TGTGCCAGCAGCTTAGAGGGACCCGAGCAGTACTTC
cdr3_aa: CASSLEGPEQYF

clone_size: NA
d_call: NA
j_call: TRBJ2-7
v_call: TRBV5-6
cdr3_nt: TGTGCCAGCAGCTTGGCAAAAAAGGGAACCTACGAGCAGTACTTC
cdr3_aa: CASSLAKKGTYEQYF

clone_size: NA
d_call: TRBD1
j_call: TRBJ1-6
v_call: TRBV2
cdr3_nt: TGTGCCAGCATCCCTCAGGGGGGCGGTTATAATTCACCCCTCCACTTT
cdr3_aa: CASIPQGGGYNSPLHF

clone_size: NA
d_call: TRBD1
j_call: TRBJ1-1
v_call: TRBV6-5
cdr3_nt: TGTGCCAGCAGTCTGAGACAGGGGTGGGCTTTCTTT
cdr3_aa: CASSLRQGWAFF

clone_size: NA
d_call: TRBD2
j_call: TRBJ2-3
v_call: TRBV18
cdr3_nt: TGTGCCAGCTCACCACCGGCTAGCGGATACACAGATACGCAGTATTTT
cdr3_aa: CASSPPASGYTDTQYF

clone_size: NA
d_call: TRBD2
j_call: TRBJ2-2
v_call: TRBV2
cdr3_nt: TGTGCCAGCACCCCCGGGGGGCCTTTAGCGGGAGGTAGGGCCGGGGAGCTGTTTTTT
cdr3_aa: CASTPGGPLAGGRAGELFF

clone_size: NA
d_call: NA
j_call: TRBJ2-7
v_call: TRBV29-1
cdr3_nt: TGCAGCGTGCTCCGGGACAAAAACTACGAGCAGTACTTC
cdr3_aa: CSVLRDKNYEQYF

clone_size: NA
d_call: TRBD1
j_call: TRBJ1-5
v_call: TRBV30
cdr3_nt: TGTGCCTGGAGTCGGACAGGAGGGGCTCAGCCCCAGCATTTT
cdr3_aa: CAWSRTGGAQPQHF

clone_size: NA
d_call: NA
j_call: TRBJ2-1
v_call: TRBV3-1/TRBV3-2
cdr3_nt: TGTGCCAGCAGTCCGCTTGGTATTAGCCAGGAGCAGTTCTTC
cdr3_aa: CASSPLGISQEQFF

clone_size: NA
d_call: TRBD1
j_call: TRBJ1-5
v_call: TRBV28
cdr3_nt: TGTGCCAGCAGCCCAACAGGGGGAAGCAATCAGCCCCAGCATTTT
cdr3_aa: CASSPTGGSNQPQHF

clone_size: NA
d_call: NA
j_call: TRBJ1-2
v_call: TRBV18
cdr3_nt: TGTGCCAGCTCACCACGAGGGACGGTTAACTATGGCTACACCTTC
cdr3_aa: CASSPRGTVNYGYTF

clone_size: NA
d_call: NA
j_call: TRBJ2-4
v_call: TRBV16
cdr3_nt: TGTGCCAGCAGCCAATCGGGGGGGCGTGACATTCAGTACTTC
cdr3_aa: CASSQSGGRDIQYF

clone_size: NA
d_call: NA
j_call: TRBJ2-7
v_call: TRBV28
cdr3_nt: TGTGCCAGCAGTTTTCCGAGGGTCCTACTCGAGCAGTACTTC
cdr3_aa: CASSFPRVLLEQYF

clone_size: NA
d_call: NA
j_call: TRBJ2-5
v_call: TRBV4-1
cdr3_nt: TGCGCCAGCAGCCAAGATTACCTACAGGGAAGAGAGACCCAGTACTTC
cdr3_aa: CASSQDYLQGRETQYF